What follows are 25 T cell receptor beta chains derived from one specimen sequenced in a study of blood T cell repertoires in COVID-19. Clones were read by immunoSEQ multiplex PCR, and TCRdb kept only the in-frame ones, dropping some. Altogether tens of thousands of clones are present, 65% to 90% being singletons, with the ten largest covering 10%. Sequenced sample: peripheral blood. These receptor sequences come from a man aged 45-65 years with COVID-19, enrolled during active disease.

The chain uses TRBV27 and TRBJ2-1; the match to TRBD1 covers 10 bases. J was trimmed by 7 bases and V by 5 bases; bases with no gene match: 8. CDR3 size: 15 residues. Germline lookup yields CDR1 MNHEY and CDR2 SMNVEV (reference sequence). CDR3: CASSQRTGGWNEQFF. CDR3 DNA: TGTGCCAGCAGTCAAAGGACAGGGGGATGGAATGAGCAGTTCTTC.

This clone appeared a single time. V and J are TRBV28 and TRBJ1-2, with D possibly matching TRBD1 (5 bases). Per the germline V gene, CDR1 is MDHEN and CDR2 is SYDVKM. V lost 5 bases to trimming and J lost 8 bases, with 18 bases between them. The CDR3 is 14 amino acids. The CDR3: CASSPQAGPQGYTF. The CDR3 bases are TGTGCCAGCAGTCCGCAAGCGGGACCCCAGGGCTACACCTTC.

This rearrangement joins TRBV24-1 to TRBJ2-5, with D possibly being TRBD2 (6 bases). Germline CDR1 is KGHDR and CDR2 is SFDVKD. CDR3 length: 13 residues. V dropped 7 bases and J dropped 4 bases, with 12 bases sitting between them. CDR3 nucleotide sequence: TGTGCCACCAGGGAGGGGAACGGAGAGACCCAGTACTTC. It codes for CATREGNGETQYF.

CDR3 sequence reads: CASILSGGFNEKLFF. CDR3 DNA sequence: TGTGCCAGCATTTTGAGCGGCGGGTTTAATGAAAAACTGTTTTTT. This chain uses TRBV6-5 with TRBJ1-4; no definite D call. This CDR3 has 15 residues. The germline V and J ends were trimmed by 7 bases and 4 bases, with 16 bases remaining between them. The germline V gene has CDR1 MNHEY and CDR2 SVGAGI.

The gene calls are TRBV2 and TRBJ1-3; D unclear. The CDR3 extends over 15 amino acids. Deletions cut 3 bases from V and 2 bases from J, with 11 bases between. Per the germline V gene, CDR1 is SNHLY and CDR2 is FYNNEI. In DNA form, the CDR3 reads TGTGCCAGCAGTGAGGCCAGGAGGACTGGAAACACCATATATTTT. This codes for CASSEARRTGNTIYF.

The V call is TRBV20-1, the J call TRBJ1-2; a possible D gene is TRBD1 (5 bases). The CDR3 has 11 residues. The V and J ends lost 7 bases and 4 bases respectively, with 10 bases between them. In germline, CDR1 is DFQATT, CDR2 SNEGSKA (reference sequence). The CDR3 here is CSGDSPYGYTF. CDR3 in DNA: TGCAGTGGAGACAGTCCCTATGGCTACACCTTC.

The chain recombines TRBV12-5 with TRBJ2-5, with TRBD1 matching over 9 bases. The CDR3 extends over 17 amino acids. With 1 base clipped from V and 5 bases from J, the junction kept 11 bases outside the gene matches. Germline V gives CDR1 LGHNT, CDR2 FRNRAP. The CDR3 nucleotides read TGTGCTAGTGGTTTGGGGAGGACAGGGGATCGGAGGGAGACCCAGTACTTC. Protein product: CASGLGRTGDRRETQYF.

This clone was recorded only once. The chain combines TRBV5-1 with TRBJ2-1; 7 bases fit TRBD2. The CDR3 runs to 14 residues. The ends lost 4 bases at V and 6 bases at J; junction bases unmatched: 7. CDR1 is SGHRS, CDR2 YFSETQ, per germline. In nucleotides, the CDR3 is TGCGCCAGCAGCAAGAGCGGGACCCCCAATGAGCAGTTCTTC. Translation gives CASSKSGTPNEQFF.

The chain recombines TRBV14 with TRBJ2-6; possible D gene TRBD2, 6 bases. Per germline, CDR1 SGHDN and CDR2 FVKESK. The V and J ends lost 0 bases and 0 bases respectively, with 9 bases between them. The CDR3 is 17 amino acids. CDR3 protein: CASSQDLGGSGANVLTF. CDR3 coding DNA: TGTGCCAGCAGCCAAGATCTGGGGGGCTCTGGGGCCAACGTCCTGACTTTC.

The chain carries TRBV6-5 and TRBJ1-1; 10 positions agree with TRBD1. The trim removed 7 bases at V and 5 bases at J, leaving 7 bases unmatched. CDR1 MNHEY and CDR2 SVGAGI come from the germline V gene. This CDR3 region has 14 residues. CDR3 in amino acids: CASTRTGGRTEAFF. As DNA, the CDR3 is TGTGCCAGCACTAGGACAGGGGGAAGGACTGAAGCTTTCTTT.

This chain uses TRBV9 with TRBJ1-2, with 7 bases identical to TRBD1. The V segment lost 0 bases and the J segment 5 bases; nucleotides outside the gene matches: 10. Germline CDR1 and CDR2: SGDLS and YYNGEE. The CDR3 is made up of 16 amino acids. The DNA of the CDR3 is TGTGCCAGCAGCGTAGAGGAGGGGGCGATAGTGTATGGCTACACCTTC. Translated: CASSVEEGAIVYGYTF. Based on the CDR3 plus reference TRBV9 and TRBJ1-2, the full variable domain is DSGVTQTPKHLITATGQRVTLRCSPRSGDLSVYWYQQSLDQGLQFLIQYYNGEERAKGNILERFSAQQFPDLHSELNLSSLELGDSALYFCASSVEEGAIVYGYTFGSGTRLTVV.

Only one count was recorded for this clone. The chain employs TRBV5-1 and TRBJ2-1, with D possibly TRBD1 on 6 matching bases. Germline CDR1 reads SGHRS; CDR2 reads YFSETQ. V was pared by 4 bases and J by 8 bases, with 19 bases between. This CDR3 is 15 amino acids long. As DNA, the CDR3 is TGCGCCAGCAGCCCGGGTGGTAGGGACACCTATGAGCAGTTCTTC. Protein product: CASSPGGRDTYEQFF.

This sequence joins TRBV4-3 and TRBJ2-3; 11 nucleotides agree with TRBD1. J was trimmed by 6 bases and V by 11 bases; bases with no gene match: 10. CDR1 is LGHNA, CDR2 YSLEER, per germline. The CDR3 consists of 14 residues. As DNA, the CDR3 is TGCGCCGCCGGGACAGGGGGGACTGTGGATACGCAGTATTTT. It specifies CAAGTGGTVDTQYF.

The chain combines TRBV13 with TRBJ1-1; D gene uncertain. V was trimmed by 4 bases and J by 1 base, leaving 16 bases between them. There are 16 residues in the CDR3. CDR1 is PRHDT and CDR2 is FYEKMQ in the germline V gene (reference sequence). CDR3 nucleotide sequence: TGTGCCAGCAGCTCCCCGAACGGAAGAGGGAACACTGAAGCTTTCTTT. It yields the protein CASSSPNGRGNTEAFF.

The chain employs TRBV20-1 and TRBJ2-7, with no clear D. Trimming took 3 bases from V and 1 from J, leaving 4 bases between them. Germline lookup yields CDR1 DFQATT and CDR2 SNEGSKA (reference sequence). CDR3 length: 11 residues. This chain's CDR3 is CSASQSYEQYF. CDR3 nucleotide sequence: TGCAGTGCTAGTCAGTCCTACGAGCAGTACTTC.

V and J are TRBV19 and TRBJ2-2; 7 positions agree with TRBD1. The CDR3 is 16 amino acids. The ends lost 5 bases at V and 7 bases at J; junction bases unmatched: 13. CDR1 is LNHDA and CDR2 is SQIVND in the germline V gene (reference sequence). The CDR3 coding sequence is TGTGCCAGTAGTCATAGGACAGGAGCGAGCGGCGGGGAGCTGTTTTTT. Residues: CASSHRTGASGGELFF.

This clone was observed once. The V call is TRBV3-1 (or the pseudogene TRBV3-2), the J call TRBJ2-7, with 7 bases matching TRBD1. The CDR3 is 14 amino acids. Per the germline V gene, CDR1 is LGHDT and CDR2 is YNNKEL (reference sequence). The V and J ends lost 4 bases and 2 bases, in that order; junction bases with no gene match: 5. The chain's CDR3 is CASSLGQITYEQYF. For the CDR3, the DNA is TGTGCCAGCAGCCTGGGACAGATCACCTACGAGCAGTACTTC.

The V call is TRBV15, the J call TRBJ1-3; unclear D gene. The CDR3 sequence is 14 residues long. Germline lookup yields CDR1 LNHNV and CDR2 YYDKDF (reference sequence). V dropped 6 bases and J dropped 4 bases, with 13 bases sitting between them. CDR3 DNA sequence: TGTGCCACCAGTCGTCGACACCCAGGAAACACCATATATTTT. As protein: CATSRRHPGNTIYF.

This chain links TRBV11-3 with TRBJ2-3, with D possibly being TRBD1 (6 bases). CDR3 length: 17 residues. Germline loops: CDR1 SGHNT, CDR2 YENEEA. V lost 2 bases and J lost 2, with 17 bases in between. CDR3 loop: CASSLRSGGLVTDTQYF. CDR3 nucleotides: TGTGCCAGCAGCTTAAGGTCTGGGGGCCTAGTCACAGATACGCAGTATTTT.

As DNA, the CDR3 is TGTGCCAGCAGAATTTCGGTTACCGCAGATACGCAGTATTTT. Amino acids: CASRISVTADTQYF. The chain has TRBV27 and TRBJ2-3; D call uncertain. The CDR3 covers 14 residues. The V end was cut by 6 bases, the J end by 4 bases, with 14 bases between. Germline V gene data show CDR1 as MNHEY and CDR2 as SMNVEV (reference sequence).

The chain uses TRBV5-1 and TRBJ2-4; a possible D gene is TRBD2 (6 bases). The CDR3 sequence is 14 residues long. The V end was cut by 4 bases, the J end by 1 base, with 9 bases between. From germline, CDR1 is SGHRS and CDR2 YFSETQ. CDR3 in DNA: TGCGCCAGCAGCGTAAGCGGGGCCAAAAACATTCAGTACTTC. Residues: CASSVSGAKNIQYF.

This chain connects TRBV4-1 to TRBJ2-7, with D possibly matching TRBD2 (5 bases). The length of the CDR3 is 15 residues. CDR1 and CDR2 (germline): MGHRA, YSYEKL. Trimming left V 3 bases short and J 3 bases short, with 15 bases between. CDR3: CASSQQSRGNYEQYF. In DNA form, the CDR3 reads TGCGCCAGCAGCCAGCAATCGAGAGGGAACTACGAGCAGTACTTC.

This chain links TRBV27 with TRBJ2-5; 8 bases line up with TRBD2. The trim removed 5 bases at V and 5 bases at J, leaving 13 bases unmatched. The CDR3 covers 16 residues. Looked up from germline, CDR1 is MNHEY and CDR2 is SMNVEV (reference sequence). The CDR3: CASSRVMGSGKETQYF. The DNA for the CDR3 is TGTGCCAGCAGTAGGGTTATGGGTAGCGGGAAGGAGACCCAGTACTTC.

The CDR3 loop reads CASSLTAGNQPQHF. The DNA for the CDR3 is TGTGCCAGCAGCTTAACGGCAGGGAATCAGCCCCAGCATTTT. The V call is TRBV5-6, the J call TRBJ1-5; perhaps TRBD1 as D (5 bases). The CDR3 runs 14 residues. Germline V gene sequence: CDR1 SGHDT, CDR2 YYEEEE. V shed 2 bases and J shed 4 bases, with 10 bases lying between them. The full variable domain, rest sourced from reference TRBV5-6 and TRBJ1-5, is DAGVTQSPTHLIKTRGQQVTLRCSPKSGHDTVSWYQQALGQGPQFIFQYYEEEERQRGNFPDRFSGHQFPNYSSELNVNALLLGDSALYLCASSLTAGNQPQHFGDGTRLSIL.

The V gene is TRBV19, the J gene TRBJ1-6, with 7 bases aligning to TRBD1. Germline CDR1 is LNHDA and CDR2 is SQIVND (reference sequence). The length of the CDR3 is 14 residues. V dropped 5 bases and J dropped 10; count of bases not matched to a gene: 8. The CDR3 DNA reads TGTGCCAGTAGTCTTCGACAGGGTCACTCACCCCTCCACTTT. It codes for CASSLRQGHSPLHF.